This TCR beta chain was recorded in a study of T cell clones after liver transplantation. Whole-study context: At least one year of complete immunosuppression withdrawal without enzymes over twice normal defined tolerance.

This clone has a single count. Its antigen is unknown. Assay used: immunoSEQ multiplex PCR; TCRdb lists only in-frame clones, some missing. The sample carries 90,000 to 120,000 clones, around four fifths recorded once. The junction had 6 bases not matched to a gene; V was cut back by 5 bases and J by 4 bases. Germline CDR1 reads SGHVS; CDR2 reads FQNEAQ. This CDR3 is 15 amino acids long. Findings and limits, study-wide: A larger donor-reactive than third-party decline suggested partial antigen-specific deletion. In 5 of 8 subjects, circulating graft-donor-reactive CD4 TCRbeta sequences fell significantly after transplant.

The sequence derives from a human donor who received a liver transplant. V gene TRBV7-8 combines with J gene TRBJ2-5; TRBD2 agrees at 11 bases. The starting material was CD4+ T cells from blood, obtained before liver transplant. In DNA form, the CDR3 reads TGTGCCAGCAGCACCTTAGCGGGGGGGCGAGAGACCCAGTACTTC. It codes for CASSTLAGGRETQYF.